This TCR beta chain was retrieved from a study of T-cell reconstitution after alpha-beta-depleted transplantation in children. The length of the CDR3 is 17 residues. The V and J ends lost 3 bases and 0 bases respectively, with 17 bases between them. Looked up from germline, CDR1 is MGHDK and CDR2 is SYGVNS. This clonotype was seen ten or more times. Its antigen is unknown. TCRbeta library preparation incorporated unique molecular identifiers. TCRdb passed the PCR reads through MiXCR, listing each CDR3 protein once. The repertoire holds hundreds of thousands of distinct CDR3 sequences, with 16% as singletons. Findings of the study overall: In some patients, recipient T cells and intrathymic progenitors surviving conditioning explained high day-60 diversity. In patients about two months after transplant, alpha-beta T cells reportedly arose from several hundred expanded graft clones. The main origin of T-cell counts and diversity one year after transplant was newly produced T cells.

This sequence joins TRBV25-1 and TRBJ1-1; D perhaps matches TRBD1 (5 bases). The receptor was isolated from a male patient younger than 18 who had a stem cell transplant for acute lymphoblastic leukemia, so the T cells may come from the graft donor. The sequencing used PBMCs, mostly from graft donor cells, collected 360 days after TCRalphabeta/CD19-depleted stem cell transplant. CDR3 sequence reads: CASSDPRQFRVNTEAFF. The CDR3 DNA reads TGTGCCAGCAGTGATCCCCGACAGTTTCGGGTGAACACTGAAGCTTTCTTT.